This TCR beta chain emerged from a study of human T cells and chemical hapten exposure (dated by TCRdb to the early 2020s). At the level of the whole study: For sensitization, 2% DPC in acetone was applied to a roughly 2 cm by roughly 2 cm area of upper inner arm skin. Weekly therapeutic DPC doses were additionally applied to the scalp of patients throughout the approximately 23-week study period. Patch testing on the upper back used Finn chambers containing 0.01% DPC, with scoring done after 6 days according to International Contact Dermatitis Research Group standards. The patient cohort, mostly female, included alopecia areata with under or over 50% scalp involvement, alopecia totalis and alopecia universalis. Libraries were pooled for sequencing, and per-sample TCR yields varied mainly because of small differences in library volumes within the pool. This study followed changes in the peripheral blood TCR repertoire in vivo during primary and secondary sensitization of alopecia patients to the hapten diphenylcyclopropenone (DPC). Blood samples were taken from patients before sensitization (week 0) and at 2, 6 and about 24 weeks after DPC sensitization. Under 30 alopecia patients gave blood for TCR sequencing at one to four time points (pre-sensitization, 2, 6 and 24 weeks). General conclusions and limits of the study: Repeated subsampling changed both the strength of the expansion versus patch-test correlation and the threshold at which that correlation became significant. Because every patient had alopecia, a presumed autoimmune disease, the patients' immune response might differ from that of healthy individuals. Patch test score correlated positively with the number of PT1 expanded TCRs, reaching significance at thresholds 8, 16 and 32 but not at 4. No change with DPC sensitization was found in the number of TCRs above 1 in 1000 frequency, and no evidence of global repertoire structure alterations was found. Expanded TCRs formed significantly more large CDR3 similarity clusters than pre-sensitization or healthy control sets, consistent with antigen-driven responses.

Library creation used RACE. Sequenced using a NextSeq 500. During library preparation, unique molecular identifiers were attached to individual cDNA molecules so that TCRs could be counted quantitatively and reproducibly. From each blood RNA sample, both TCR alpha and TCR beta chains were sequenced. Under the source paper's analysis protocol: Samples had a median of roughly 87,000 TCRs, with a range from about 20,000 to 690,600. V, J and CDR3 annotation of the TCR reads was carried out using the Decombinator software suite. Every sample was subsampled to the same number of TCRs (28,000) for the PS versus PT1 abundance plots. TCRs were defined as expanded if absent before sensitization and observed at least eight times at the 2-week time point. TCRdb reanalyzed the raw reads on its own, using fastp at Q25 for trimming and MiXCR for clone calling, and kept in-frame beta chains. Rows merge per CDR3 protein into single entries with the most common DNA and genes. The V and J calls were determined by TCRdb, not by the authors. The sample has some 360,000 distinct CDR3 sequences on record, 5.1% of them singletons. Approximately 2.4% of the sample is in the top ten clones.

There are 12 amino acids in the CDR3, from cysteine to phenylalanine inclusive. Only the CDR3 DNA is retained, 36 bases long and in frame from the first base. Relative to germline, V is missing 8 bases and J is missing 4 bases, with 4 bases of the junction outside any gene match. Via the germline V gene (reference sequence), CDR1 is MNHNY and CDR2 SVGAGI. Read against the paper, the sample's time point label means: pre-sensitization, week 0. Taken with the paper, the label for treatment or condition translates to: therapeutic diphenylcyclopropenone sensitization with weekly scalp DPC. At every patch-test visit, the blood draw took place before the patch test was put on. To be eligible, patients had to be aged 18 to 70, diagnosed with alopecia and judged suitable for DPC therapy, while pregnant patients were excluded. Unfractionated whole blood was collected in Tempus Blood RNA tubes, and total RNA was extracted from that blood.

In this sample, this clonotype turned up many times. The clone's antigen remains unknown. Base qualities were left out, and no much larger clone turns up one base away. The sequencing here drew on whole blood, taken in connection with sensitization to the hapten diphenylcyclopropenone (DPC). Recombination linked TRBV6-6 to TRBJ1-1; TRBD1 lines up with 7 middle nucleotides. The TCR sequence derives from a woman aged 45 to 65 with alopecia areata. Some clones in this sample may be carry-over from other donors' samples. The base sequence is TGTGCCAGCGAGGAGGGGGCCACTGAAGCTTTCTTT. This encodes CASEEGATEAFF.